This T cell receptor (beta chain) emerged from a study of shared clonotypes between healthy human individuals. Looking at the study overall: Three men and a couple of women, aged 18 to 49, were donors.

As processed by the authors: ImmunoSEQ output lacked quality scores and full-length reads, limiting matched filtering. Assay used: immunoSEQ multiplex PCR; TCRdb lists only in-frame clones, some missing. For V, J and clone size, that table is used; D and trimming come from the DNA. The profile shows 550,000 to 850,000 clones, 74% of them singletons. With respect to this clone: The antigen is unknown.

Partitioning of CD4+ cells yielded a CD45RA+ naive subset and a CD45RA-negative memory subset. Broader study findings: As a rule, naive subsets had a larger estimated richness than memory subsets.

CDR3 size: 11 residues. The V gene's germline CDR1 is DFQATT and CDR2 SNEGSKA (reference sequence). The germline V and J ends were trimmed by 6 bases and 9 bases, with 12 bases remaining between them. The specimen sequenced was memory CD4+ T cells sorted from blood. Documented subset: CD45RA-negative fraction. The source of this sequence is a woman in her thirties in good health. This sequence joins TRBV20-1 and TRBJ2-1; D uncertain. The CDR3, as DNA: TGCAGTGCCTTCGGAGAGTTTGAGCAGTTCTTC. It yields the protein CSAFGEFEQFF.